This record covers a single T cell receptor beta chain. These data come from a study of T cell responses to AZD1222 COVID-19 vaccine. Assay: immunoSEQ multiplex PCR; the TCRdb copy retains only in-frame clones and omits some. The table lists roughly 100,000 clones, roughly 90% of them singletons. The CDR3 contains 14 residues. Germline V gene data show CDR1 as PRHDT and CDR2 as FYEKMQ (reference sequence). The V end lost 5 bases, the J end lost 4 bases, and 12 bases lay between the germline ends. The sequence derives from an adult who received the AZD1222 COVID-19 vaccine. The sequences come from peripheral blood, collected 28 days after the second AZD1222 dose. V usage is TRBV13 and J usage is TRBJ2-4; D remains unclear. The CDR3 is CASSLQPPKNIQYF. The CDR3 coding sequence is TGTGCCAGCAGCCTCCAGCCTCCAAAAAACATTCAGTACTTC.